Following are 3 T cell receptor beta chains from one sample sequenced in a study of OX40 agonist ivuxolimab in advanced cancers. To prepare the library, the immunoSEQ multiplex PCR assay was applied. TCRdb holds this immuneACCESS table with in-frame rearrangements only. Some clones are missing; in checked studies, unresolved V genes explain under half, and the rest has no known cause. This sample holds around 37,000 clones; about 82% were observed only once. The ten largest account for roughly 20% of the sample. The sequencing here drew on CD4+ or CD8+ T cells sorted from blood, taken in a trial of the OX40 agonist ivuxolimab. The receptors come from an adult with an advanced solid tumor such as melanoma, head and neck, liver or kidney cancer.

The chain employs TRBV7-2 and TRBJ1-2, with TRBD1 matching 9 bases. Looked up from germline, CDR1 is SGHTA and CDR2 is FQGNSA. V lost 3 bases, J lost 2 bases, and 4 bases stayed unmatched. CDR3 length: 15 amino acids. The CDR3 region has the DNA TGTGCCAGCAGCTTTCGGACAGGGGAAAACTATGGCTACACCTTC. Translated, it gives CASSFRTGENYGYTF.

The chain combines TRBV19 with TRBJ1-5, with 7 positions matching TRBD1. With V trimmed by 4 bases and J by 4 bases, 7 bases remained unmatched. Per germline, CDR1 LNHDA and CDR2 SQIVND (reference sequence). The CDR3 is made up of 15 amino acids. Here the CDR3 reads CASSTQGSMNQPQHF. For the CDR3, the DNA is TGTGCCAGTAGTACACAGGGGAGTATGAATCAGCCCCAGCATTTT. The whole variable domain, filled in from reference TRBV19 and TRBJ1-5, reads DGGITQSPKYLFRKEGQNVTLSCEQNLNHDAMYWYRQDPGQGLRLIYYSQIVNDFQKGDIAEGYSVSREKKESFPLTVTSAQKNPTAFYLCASSTQGSMNQPQHFGDGTRLSIL.

The rearrangement uses TRBV12-2 and TRBJ2-1; the table's D call, TRBD2, has no DNA check behind it. TRBV12-2 is given as a pseudogene. The CDR3 is made up of 18 amino acids. The CDR3 coding sequence is TGTGCAAGTCGCTTAACCGGGATCACAGAAAAGCACTACAATGAGCAGTTCTTC. Translated: CASRLTGITEKHYNEQFF.